The 3 T cell receptor beta chains listed next were all sequenced from one sample in a study of T cell repertoires in cytomegalovirus infection. For these receptors, no antigen is known. TCRdb fed the reads into MiXCR, producing one record per CDR3 protein. Among fewer than 950,000 distinct CDR3 sequences listed, 32% were seen once. The specimen comprised cultured CD8+ T cells from PBMCs, sampled from culture after CMV antigen stimulation. The receptors derive from a human donor in good health (CMV status not recorded). Some clones in this sample may be carry-over from other donors' samples.

This clonotype was seen only a few times. The chain employs TRBV3-1 and TRBJ2-1; D possibly uses TRBD1 or TRBD2 (5 bases each). The V end was cut by 5 bases, the J end by 2 bases, with 7 bases between. Germline V gene lookup returns CDR1 LGHDT and CDR2 YNNKEL (reference sequence). The CDR3 is made up of 13 amino acids. CDR3 amino acids: CASSGTTYNEQFF. The CDR3 DNA sequence: TGTGCCAGCAGCGGGACCACCTACAATGAGCAGTTCTTC.

This clonotype was counted ten times or more. J is TRBJ2-1 and V is TRBV19; 12 bases are shared with TRBD1. The ends lost 5 bases at V and 8 bases at J; junction bases unmatched: 7. In germline, CDR1 is LNHDA, CDR2 SQIVND (reference sequence). The CDR3 has 15 amino acids. The CDR3 spells CASSVGQGAGDEQFF. For the CDR3, the DNA is TGTGCCAGTAGTGTGGGACAGGGGGCAGGGGATGAGCAGTTCTTC.

This clonotype has only a few counts. This chain uses TRBV12-3 or TRBV12-4 with TRBJ2-1; TRBD1 or TRBD2 may be the D gene (5 bases each). Trimming stripped 3 bases from V and 4 bases from J, with 10 bases between. The CDR3 runs to 14 residues. CDR3 DNA sequence: TGTGCCAGCAGTTTCGGGACCGTGTACAATGAGCAGTTCTTC. Protein product: CASSFGTVYNEQFF.